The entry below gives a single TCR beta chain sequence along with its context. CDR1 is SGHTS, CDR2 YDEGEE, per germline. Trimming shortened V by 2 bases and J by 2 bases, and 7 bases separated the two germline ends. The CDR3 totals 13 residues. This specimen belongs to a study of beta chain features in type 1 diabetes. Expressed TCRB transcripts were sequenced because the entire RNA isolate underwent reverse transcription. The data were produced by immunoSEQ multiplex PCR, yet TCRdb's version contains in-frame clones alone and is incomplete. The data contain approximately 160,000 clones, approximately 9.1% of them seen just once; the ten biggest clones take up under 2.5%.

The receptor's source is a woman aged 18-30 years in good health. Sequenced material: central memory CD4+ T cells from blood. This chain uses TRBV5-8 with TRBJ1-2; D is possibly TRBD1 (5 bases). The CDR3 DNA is TGTGCCAGCAGCTTTGACAGAAACTATGGCTACACCTTC. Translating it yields CASSFDRNYGYTF.